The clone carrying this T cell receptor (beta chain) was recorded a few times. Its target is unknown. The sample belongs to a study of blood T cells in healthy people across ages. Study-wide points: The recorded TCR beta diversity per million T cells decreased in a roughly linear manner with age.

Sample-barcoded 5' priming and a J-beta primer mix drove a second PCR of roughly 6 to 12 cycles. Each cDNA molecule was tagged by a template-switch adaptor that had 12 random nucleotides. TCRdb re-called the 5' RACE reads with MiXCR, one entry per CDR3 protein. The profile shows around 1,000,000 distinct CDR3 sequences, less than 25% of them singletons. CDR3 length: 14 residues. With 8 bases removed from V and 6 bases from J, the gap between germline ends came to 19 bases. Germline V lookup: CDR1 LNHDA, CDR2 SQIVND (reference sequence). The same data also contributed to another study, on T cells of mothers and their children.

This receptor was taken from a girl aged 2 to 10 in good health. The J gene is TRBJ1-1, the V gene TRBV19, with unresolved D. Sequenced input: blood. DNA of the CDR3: TGTGCCAGTCCTTCGAGAGGAGGTGACGCTGAAGCTTTCTTT. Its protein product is CASPSRGGDAEAFF.